This T cell receptor beta chain was documented in a study of cytomegalovirus exposure and HLA in healthy donors. The CDR3 runs 15 residues. V was cut by 5 bases and J by 0 bases, with 12 bases left in between. Germline CDR1 is SGHDT and CDR2 is YYEEEE. Points from the study as a whole: Reports indicate that TCR beta sequences accurately predicted the HLA-A and HLA-B alleles of most subjects.

Primers included in the PCR were 60 Vbeta and 13 Jbeta primers. Only in-frame clones appear in the TCRdb table, and some are missing; sequencing was by immunoSEQ multiplex PCR. The sample holds under 200,000 clones, almost 85% seen once. This clone was seen only once. What it binds is unknown. Sequencing was carried out using PBMCs. The genes are TRBV5-6 and TRBJ1-3; possible D gene TRBD1, 5 bases. The sequence came from a boy aged 2 to 10 in good health and CMV-seronegative. CDR3 residues: CASRLIGGSGNTIYF. The CDR3 DNA sequence: TGTGCCAGCAGGTTAATCGGGGGCTCTGGAAACACCATATATTTT.